The rows below give T cell receptor beta chains drawn from one sample of a study of shared clonotypes between healthy human individuals. Data came from immunoSEQ multiplex PCR; TCRdb stores just in-frame clones and leaves some out. The sample records around 2,000,000 clones, roughly 95% being singletons. The sequencing sample was made of naive CD8+ T cells sorted from blood. The receptors come from a man younger than 35 in good health. CDR3s include the opening cysteine and the closing phenylalanine or tryptophan. The D gene is left open where the match is weak. Clone size is shown for a subset of rows, as once, few, many or a class of expanded clone.

CDR3: CASSVDGGVSYEQYF
DNA: TGTGCCAGCAGTGTGGATGGGGGGGTCTCCTACGAGCAGTACTTC
length: 15
J: TRBJ2-7
D: TRBD2
V: TRBV6-1
size: NA

CDR3: CASSLRIDLNEQFF
DNA: TGCGCCAGCAGCCTCCGAATCGATCTCAATGAGCAGTTCTTC
length: 14
J: TRBJ2-1
D: NA
V: TRBV4-3
size: NA

CDR3: CASSLRQGGSTDTQYF
DNA: TGTGCCAGCAGCCTAAGGCAGGGGGGGAGCACAGATACGCAGTATTTT
length: 16
J: TRBJ2-3
D: NA
V: TRBV11-2
size: NA

CDR3: CATAGHREAGELFF
DNA: TGTGCCACCGCGGGACACAGGGAGGCCGGGGAGCTGTTTTTT
length: 14
J: TRBJ2-2
D: NA
V: TRBV15
size: NA

CDR3: CASMAANTEAFF
DNA: TGTGCCAGCATGGCTGCTAACACTGAAGCTTTCTTT
length: 12
J: TRBJ1-1
D: NA
V: TRBV6-1
size: NA

CDR3: CASRTSEGKGGELFF
DNA: TGTGCCAGCAGGACCTCAGAGGGAAAAGGCGGGGAGCTGTTTTTT
length: 15
J: TRBJ2-2
D: NA
V: TRBV7-9
size: NA

CDR3: CASSRGSGIRLGYEQFF
DNA: TGTGCCAGCAGCCGAGGCAGCGGGATAAGGCTTGGTTATGAGCAGTTCTTC
length: 17
J: TRBJ2-1
D: TRBD2
V: TRBV5-4
size: once

CDR3: CASSWTSGGAGDEQFF
DNA: TGTGCCAGCAGTTGGACTAGCGGGGGGGCAGGTGATGAGCAGTTCTTC
length: 16
J: TRBJ2-1
D: TRBD2
V: TRBV6-5
size: NA

CDR3: CASSLNRQGSHNEQFF
DNA: TGTGCCAGCAGTCTCAACAGACAGGGATCGCACAATGAGCAGTTCTTC
length: 16
J: TRBJ2-1
D: TRBD1
V: TRBV28
size: NA

CDR3: CASSDPSYEQYF
DNA: TGCGCCAGCAGTGATCCGTCCTACGAGCAGTACTTC
length: 12
J: TRBJ2-7
D: NA
V: TRBV10-1
size: NA

CDR3: CASSLIMRDQETQYF
DNA: TGTGCCAGCAGCCTAATAATGCGGGATCAAGAGACCCAGTACTTC
length: 15
J: TRBJ2-5
D: NA
V: TRBV27
size: once

CDR3: CASRRSQSSYNSPLHF
DNA: TGCGCCAGCAGACGTTCACAGAGCTCCTATAATTCACCCCTCCACTTT
length: 16
J: TRBJ1-6
D: NA
V: TRBV4-1
size: NA

CDR3: CASSQDRVNEQYF
DNA: TGCGCCAGCAGCCAAGATAGAGTTAACGAGCAGTACTTC
length: 13
J: TRBJ2-7
D: NA
V: TRBV4-3
size: NA

CDR3: CASSWGEGETQYF
DNA: TGTGCCAGCAGTTGGGGGGAAGGAGAGACCCAGTACTTC
length: 13
J: TRBJ2-5
D: NA
V: TRBV2
size: NA

CDR3: CASKTRQGDYEQYF
DNA: TGCGCCAGCAAAACAAGACAGGGGGACTACGAGCAGTACTTC
length: 14
J: TRBJ2-7
D: TRBD1
V: TRBV4-1
size: once

CDR3: CASSPWGGVSNQPQHF
DNA: TGCGCCAGCAGCCCATGGGGGGGGGTCTCCAATCAGCCCCAGCATTTT
length: 16
J: TRBJ1-5
D: NA
V: TRBV4-1
size: NA

CDR3: CASSGLGDLRAYEQYF
DNA: TGCGCCAGCAGTGGTCTTGGGGACCTCCGAGCCTACGAGCAGTACTTC
length: 16
J: TRBJ2-7
D: NA
V: TRBV10-2
size: NA

CDR3: CASSSGSGVSEQYF
DNA: TGTGCCAGCAGCTCAGGGTCGGGAGTGAGCGAGCAGTACTTC
length: 14
J: TRBJ2-7
D: NA
V: TRBV7-9
size: NA

CDR3: CAASGSGSYEQYF
DNA: TGCGCGGCCAGCGGGTCAGGATCCTACGAGCAGTACTTC
length: 13
J: TRBJ2-7
D: NA
V: TRBV29-1
size: NA

CDR3: CASSQAGLVNTDTQYF
DNA: TGCGCCAGCAGCCAAGCGGGACTAGTTAACACAGATACGCAGTATTTT
length: 16
J: TRBJ2-3
D: TRBD2
V: TRBV4-1
size: once

CDR3: CSVESGGATGELFF
DNA: TGCAGCGTTGAGTCAGGGGGCGCAACCGGGGAGCTGTTTTTT
length: 14
J: TRBJ2-2
D: TRBD1
V: TRBV29-1
size: NA

CDR3: CASRLGLAAYEQYF
DNA: TGTGCCAGCAGACTGGGACTAGCGGCATACGAGCAGTACTTC
length: 14
J: TRBJ2-7
D: TRBD2
V: TRBV7-2
size: NA

CDR3: CASSEMGSEAFF
DNA: TGTGCCAGCAGTGAGATGGGAAGTGAAGCTTTCTTT
length: 12
J: TRBJ1-1
D: NA
V: TRBV2
size: NA

CDR3: CSAKEDGEQFF
DNA: TGCAGTGCTAAGGAGGACGGGGAGCAGTTCTTC
length: 11
J: TRBJ2-1
D: NA
V: TRBV20-1
size: NA

CDR3: CASSSDSNYGYTF
DNA: TGTGCCAGCAGCTCGGACAGCAACTATGGCTACACCTTC
length: 13
J: TRBJ1-2
D: NA
V: TRBV7-9
size: NA

CDR3: CASSPGTGVTEAFF
DNA: TGCGCCAGCAGCCCCGGGACAGGGGTAACTGAAGCTTTCTTT
length: 14
J: TRBJ1-1
D: TRBD1
V: TRBV10-1
size: NA

CDR3: CASSDWVGGKEGYTF
DNA: TGCGCCAGCAGTGACTGGGTAGGGGGGAAAGAAGGCTACACCTTC
length: 15
J: TRBJ1-2
D: NA
V: TRBV10-2
size: once

CDR3: CASSLETGGTEAFF
DNA: TGTGCCAGCAGCCTCGAAACAGGGGGCACTGAAGCTTTCTTT
length: 14
J: TRBJ1-1
D: TRBD1
V: TRBV7-9
size: once

CDR3: CASSYTRTNGYTF
DNA: TGTGCCAGCAGTTACACCCGGACAAATGGCTACACCTTC
length: 13
J: TRBJ1-2
D: NA
V: TRBV6-5
size: NA

CDR3: CASSNWTGCSGNTIYF
DNA: TGTGCCAGCAGCAACTGGACAGGGTGCTCTGGAAACACCATATATTTT
length: 16
J: TRBJ1-3
D: NA
V: TRBV21-1
size: NA

CDR3: CASSYTGEGEKLFF
DNA: TGTGCCAGCAGCTATACAGGGGAAGGGGAAAAACTGTTTTTT
length: 14
J: TRBJ1-4
D: TRBD1
V: TRBV6-5
size: NA

CDR3: CSVTATNYGYTF
DNA: TGCAGCGTGACAGCCACTAACTATGGCTACACCTTC
length: 12
J: TRBJ1-2
D: NA
V: TRBV29-1
size: NA

CDR3: CASSFGRSSYEQYF
DNA: TGTGCCAGCAGTTTTGGCAGGAGCTCCTACGAGCAGTACTTC
length: 14
J: TRBJ2-7
D: NA
V: TRBV4-2
size: NA

CDR3: CASSWAEFTEAFF
DNA: TGTGCCAGCAGTTGGGCAGAGTTCACTGAAGCTTTCTTT
length: 13
J: TRBJ1-1
D: NA
V: TRBV27
size: NA

CDR3: CASSIAPAAKNIQYF
DNA: TGTGCCAGTAGTATAGCCCCCGCAGCCAAAAACATTCAGTACTTC
length: 15
J: TRBJ2-4
D: NA
V: TRBV19
size: NA

CDR3: CASSPQETQYF
DNA: TGTGCCAGCTCACCACAAGAGACCCAGTACTTC
length: 11
J: TRBJ2-5
D: NA
V: TRBV18
size: NA

CDR3: CATSRGLSSYEQYF
DNA: TGTGCCACCTCTAGGGGTCTTAGCTCCTACGAGCAGTACTTC
length: 14
J: TRBJ2-7
D: NA
V: TRBV13
size: NA

CDR3: CASSTGVTEAFF
DNA: TGTGCCAGTAGTACAGGGGTTACTGAAGCTTTCTTT
length: 12
J: TRBJ1-1
D: NA
V: TRBV19
size: NA

CDR3: CASSLEATTDTQYF
DNA: TGCGCCAGCAGCTTGGAGGCAACCACAGATACGCAGTATTTT
length: 14
J: TRBJ2-3
D: NA
V: TRBV5-1
size: NA

CDR3: CATGGLENNEQFF
DNA: TGCGCAACCGGGGGACTAGAAAACAATGAGCAGTTCTTC
length: 13
J: TRBJ2-1
D: TRBD2
V: TRBV4-3
size: NA

CDR3: CASSWGTGGEQYF
DNA: TGTGCCAGCAGCTGGGGGACAGGGGGAGAGCAGTACTTC
length: 13
J: TRBJ2-7
D: TRBD1
V: TRBV5-6
size: NA

CDR3: CASSGVQGISAEAFF
DNA: TGTGCCAGCAGCGGAGTTCAGGGAATATCGGCGGAAGCTTTCTTT
length: 15
J: TRBJ1-1
D: NA
V: TRBV11-2
size: NA

CDR3: CASSQDGLAGGETQYF
DNA: TGCGCCAGCAGCCAAGACGGACTAGCGGGAGGAGAGACCCAGTACTTC
length: 16
J: TRBJ2-5
D: TRBD2
V: TRBV4-3
size: NA

CDR3: CASSPSDDYGYTF
DNA: TGTGCCAGCAGCCCCTCGGACGACTATGGCTACACCTTC
length: 13
J: TRBJ1-2
D: NA
V: TRBV13
size: once

CDR3: CASSQETLPGYGYTF
DNA: TGCGCCAGCAGCCAAGAAACCTTGCCCGGTTATGGCTACACCTTC
length: 15
J: TRBJ1-2
D: NA
V: TRBV4-1
size: NA

CDR3: CSVSQTNGYTF
DNA: TGCAGCGTAAGCCAGACGAATGGCTACACCTTC
length: 11
J: TRBJ1-2
D: NA
V: TRBV29-1
size: NA

CDR3: CASSQASTGSYIQYF
DNA: TGCGCCAGCAGCCAAGCTAGTACAGGGTCATACATTCAGTACTTC
length: 15
J: TRBJ2-4
D: NA
V: TRBV4-3
size: NA

CDR3: CASSFGTKGNEKLFF
DNA: TGTGCCAGCAGTTTCGGGACTAAGGGGAATGAAAAACTGTTTTTT
length: 15
J: TRBJ1-4
D: NA
V: TRBV27
size: NA